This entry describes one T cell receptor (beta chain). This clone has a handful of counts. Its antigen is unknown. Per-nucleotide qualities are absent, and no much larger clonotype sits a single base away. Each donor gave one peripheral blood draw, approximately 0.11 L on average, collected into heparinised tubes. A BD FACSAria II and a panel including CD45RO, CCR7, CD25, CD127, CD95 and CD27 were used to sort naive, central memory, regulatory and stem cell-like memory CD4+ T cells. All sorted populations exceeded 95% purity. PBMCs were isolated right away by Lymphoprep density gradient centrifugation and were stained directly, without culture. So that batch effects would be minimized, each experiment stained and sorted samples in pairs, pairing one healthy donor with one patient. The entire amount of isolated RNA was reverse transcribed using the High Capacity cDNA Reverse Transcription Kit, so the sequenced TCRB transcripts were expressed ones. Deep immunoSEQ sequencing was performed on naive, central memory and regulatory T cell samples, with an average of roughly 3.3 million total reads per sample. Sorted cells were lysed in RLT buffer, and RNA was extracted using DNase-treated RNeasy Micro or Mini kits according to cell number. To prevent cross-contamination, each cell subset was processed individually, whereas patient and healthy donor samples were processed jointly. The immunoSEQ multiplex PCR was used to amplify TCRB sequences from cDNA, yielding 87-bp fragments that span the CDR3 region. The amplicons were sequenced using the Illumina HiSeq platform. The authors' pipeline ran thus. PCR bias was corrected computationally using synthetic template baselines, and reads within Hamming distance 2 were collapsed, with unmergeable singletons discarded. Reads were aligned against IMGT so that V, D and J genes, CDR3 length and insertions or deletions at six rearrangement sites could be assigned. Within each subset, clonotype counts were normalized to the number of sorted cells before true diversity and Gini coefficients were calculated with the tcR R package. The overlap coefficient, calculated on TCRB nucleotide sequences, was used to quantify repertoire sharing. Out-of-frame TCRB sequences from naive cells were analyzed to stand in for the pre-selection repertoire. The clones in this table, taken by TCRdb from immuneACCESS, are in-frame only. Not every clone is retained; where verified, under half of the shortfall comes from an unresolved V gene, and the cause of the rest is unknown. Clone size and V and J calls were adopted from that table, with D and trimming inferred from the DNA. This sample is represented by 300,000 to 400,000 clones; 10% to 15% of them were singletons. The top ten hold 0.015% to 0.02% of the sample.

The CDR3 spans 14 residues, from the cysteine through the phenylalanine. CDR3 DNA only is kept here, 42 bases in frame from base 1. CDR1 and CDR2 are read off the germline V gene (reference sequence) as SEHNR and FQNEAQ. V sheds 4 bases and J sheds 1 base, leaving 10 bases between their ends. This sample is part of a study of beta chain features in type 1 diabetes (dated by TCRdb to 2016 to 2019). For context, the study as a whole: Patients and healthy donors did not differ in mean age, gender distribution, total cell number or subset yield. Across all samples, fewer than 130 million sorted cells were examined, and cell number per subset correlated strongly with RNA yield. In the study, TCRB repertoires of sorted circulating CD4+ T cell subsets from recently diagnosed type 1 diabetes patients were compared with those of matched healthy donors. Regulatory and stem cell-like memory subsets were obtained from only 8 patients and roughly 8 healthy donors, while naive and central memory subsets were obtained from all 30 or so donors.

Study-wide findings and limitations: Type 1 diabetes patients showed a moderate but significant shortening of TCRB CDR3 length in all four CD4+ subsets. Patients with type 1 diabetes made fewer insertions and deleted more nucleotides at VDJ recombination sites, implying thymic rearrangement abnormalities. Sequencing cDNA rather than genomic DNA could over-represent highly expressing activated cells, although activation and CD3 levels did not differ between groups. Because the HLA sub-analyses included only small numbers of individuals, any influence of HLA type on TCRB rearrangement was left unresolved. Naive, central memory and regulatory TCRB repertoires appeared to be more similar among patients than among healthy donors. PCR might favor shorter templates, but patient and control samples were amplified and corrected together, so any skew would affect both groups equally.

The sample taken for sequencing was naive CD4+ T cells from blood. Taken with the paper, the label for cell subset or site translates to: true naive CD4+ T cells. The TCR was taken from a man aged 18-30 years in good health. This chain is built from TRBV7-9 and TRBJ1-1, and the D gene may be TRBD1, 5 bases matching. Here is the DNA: TGTGCCAGCAGCTCTAGGAGGGGGAACACTGAAGCTTTCTTT. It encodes CASSSRRGNTEAFF.